This T cell receptor beta chain comes out of a study of T-cell reconstitution after alpha-beta-depleted transplantation in children. Preparation of the TCRbeta library was carried out with unique molecular identifiers. One entry per CDR3 protein results from TCRdb running MiXCR on the PCR reads. This table holds about 640,000 distinct CDR3 sequences, 10% to 15% found once. V was clipped by 0 bases and J by 5 bases, with 14 bases between them. The CDR3 covers 15 residues. This clonotype appeared a few times. This chain links TRBV12-3 or TRBV12-4 with TRBJ2-7; D uncertain. The material was PBMCs, mostly from graft donor cells, obtained 360 days after TCRalphabeta/CD19-depleted stem cell transplant. This receptor was identified in a male patient aged 10 to 17 who had a stem cell transplant for acute myeloid leukemia, so the T cells may come from the graft donor. CDR3 nucleotide sequence: TGTGCCAGCAGTTTAGCCGCATCTACGTCCCACGAGCAGTACTTC. Its translation is CASSLAASTSHEQYF.